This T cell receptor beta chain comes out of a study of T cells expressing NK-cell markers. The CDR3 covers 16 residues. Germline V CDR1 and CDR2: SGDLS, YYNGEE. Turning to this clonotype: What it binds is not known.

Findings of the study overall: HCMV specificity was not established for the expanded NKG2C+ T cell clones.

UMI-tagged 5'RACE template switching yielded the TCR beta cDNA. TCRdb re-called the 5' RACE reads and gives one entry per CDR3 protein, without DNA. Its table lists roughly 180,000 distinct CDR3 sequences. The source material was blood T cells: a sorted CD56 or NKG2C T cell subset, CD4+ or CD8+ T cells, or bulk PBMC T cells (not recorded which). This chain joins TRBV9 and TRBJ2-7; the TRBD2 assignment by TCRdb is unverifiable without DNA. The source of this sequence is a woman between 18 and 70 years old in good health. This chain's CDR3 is CASSVGLAGGTYEQYF. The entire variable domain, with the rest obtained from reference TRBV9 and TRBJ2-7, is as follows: DSGVTQTPKHLITATGQRVTLRCSPRSGDLSVYWYQQSLDQGLQFLIQYYNGEERAKGNILERFSAQQFPDLHSELNLSSLELGDSALYFCASSVGLAGGTYEQYFGPGTRLTVT.